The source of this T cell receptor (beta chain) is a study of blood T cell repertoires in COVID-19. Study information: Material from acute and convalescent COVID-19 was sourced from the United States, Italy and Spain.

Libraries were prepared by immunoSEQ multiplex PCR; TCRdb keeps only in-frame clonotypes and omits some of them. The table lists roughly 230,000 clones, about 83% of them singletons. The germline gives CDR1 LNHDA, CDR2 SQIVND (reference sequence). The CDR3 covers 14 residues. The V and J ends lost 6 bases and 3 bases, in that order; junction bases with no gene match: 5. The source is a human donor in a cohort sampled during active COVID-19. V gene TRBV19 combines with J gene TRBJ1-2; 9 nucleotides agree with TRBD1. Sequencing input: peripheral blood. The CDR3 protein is CASRTGDRDYGYTF. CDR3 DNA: TGTGCCAGTAGAACCGGGGACAGGGACTATGGCTACACCTTC.